The clone carrying this T cell receptor (beta chain) was found many times. The antigen remains unidentified. These data originate in a study of metastatic and nonmetastatic thyroid tumors. Study-level information: Samples came from malignant and benign thyroid patients, and repertoires were compared across blood and tumor or nodule tissue.

Under the authors' procedure: The study's classifier, a distant-metastasis tool for papillary thyroid cancer, was built using CDR3 differences across clinicopathological groups. TCRdb re-clonotyped the PCR reads via MiXCR. The V and J calls reflect TCRdb's pipeline rather than the authors' work. This sample carries about 16,000 clones, around 24% of them seen once, and the ten largest clones take about 13%. Thyroid surgery had not been preceded by any treatment in any patient. Study conclusions and caveats: It was reported that TCR beta diversity was significantly higher in malignant thyroid tumors than benign nodules, in blood and tumor.

The CDR3 sequence is 18 residues long. V shed 2 bases and J shed 0 bases, with 16 bases lying between them. Germline CDR1 and CDR2: MDHEN and SYDVKM. The TCR originated in a male donor with papillary thyroid cancer or a benign thyroid nodule (not recorded which). Some clones in this sample may be carry-over from other donors' samples. The sequenced material came from tumor tissue. V is TRBV28 and J is TRBJ1-4; D is perhaps TRBD1 (6 bases). CDR3 residues: CASSLLSRDTTTNEKLFF. CDR3 in DNA: TGTGCCAGCAGTTTACTATCTCGGGACACGACAACTAATGAAAAACTGTTTTTT.